This TCR beta chain was observed in a study of T-cell memory formation after mild COVID-19. TCRdb re-called the 5' RACE reads with MiXCR, one entry per CDR3 protein. The sample yields just over 300,000 distinct CDR3 sequences, roughly a fifth seen once. This clonotype was seen a few times. Germline V gene lookup returns CDR1 SNHLY and CDR2 FYNNEI. The CDR3 is 15 residues long. Trimming left V 7 bases short and J 1 base short, with 14 bases between. Specimen: PBMCs or a T cell subset sorted from them (not recorded which). This TCR derives from a man between 18 and 35 years old who had mild COVID-19 (a few samples of this study predate the infection). Cell type and time point are not known. The chain employs TRBV2 and TRBJ1-5; possibly TRBD1 for D (6 bases). CDR3 residues: CASKAGEGSNQPQHF. CDR3 bases: TGTGCCAGCAAGGCAGGGGAGGGGAGCAATCAGCCCCAGCATTTT.